One sample yielded the 25 T cell receptor beta chains listed below, sequenced in a study of shared clonotypes between healthy human individuals. Clones were sequenced by immunoSEQ multiplex PCR, and TCRdb holds only the in-frame ones, with some missing. The sample includes 90,000 to 130,000 clones, roughly two thirds of them seen just once. The specimen sequenced was memory CD8+ T cells sorted from blood. The subset here: CD45RO+ cells pooled with CCR7-negative TemRA cells. These receptors came from a woman in her 30s in good health.

This clone appeared a single time. This sequence joins TRBV7-2 and TRBJ1-1; 7 bases match TRBD1. The germline V gene encodes CDR1 SGHTA and CDR2 FQGNSA. V lost 0 bases and J lost 3; bases outside the gene matches: 4. CDR3 size: 15 residues. As DNA, the CDR3 is TGTGCCAGCAGCTTAGCAGGGGGCGGGTACACTGAAGCTTTCTTT. Encoded protein: CASSLAGGGYTEAFF.

This clone appeared a few times. The chain has TRBV6-4 and TRBJ2-3; D is unclear. The V gene's germline CDR1 is MRHNA and CDR2 SNTAGT. V lost 2 bases and J 2 bases, leaving 5 bases between the germline ends. The CDR3 is 13 residues long. The CDR3 loop reads CASSDKVTDTQYF. CDR3 sequence (DNA): TGTGCCAGCAGTGACAAAGTCACAGATACGCAGTATTTT.

V usage is TRBV7-9 and J usage is TRBJ2-7; tentatively, D is TRBD1 or TRBD2 (6 bases each). Trimming removed 3 bases from V and 7 bases from J, with 16 bases in between. Germline lookup yields CDR1 SEHNR and CDR2 FQNEAQ (reference sequence). There are 14 residues in the CDR3. The CDR3 sequence: CASSFSGAPEEQYF. The CDR3 DNA reads as TGTGCCAGCAGCTTTTCGGGGGCCCCGGAAGAGCAGTACTTC.

The chain has TRBV10-3 and TRBJ2-7; TRBD2 matches 9 bases. Germline V lookup: CDR1 ENHRY, CDR2 SYGVKD. V gave up 5 bases and J gave up 2 bases; unmatched junction bases: 4. The length of the CDR3 is 14 residues. In DNA, the CDR3 is TGTGCCATCAGTAGCGCGGGAGGGGCCTACGAGCAGTACTTC. It specifies CAISSAGGAYEQYF.

The chain recombines TRBV4-1 with TRBJ2-3; a possible D gene is TRBD2 (5 bases). The CDR3 runs to 14 residues. V was trimmed by 1 base and J by 2 bases, leaving 7 bases between them. The V gene's germline CDR1 is MGHRA and CDR2 YSYEKL. For the CDR3, the DNA is TGCGCCAGCAGCCAAGCCGGGATCACAGATACGCAGTATTTT. It is translated as CASSQAGITDTQYF.

The chain combines TRBV5-6 with TRBJ2-2; no firm D call. This CDR3 comprises 13 residues. CDR1 is SGHDT, CDR2 YYEEEE, per germline. The V end was cut by 2 bases, the J end by 5 bases, with 7 bases between. CDR3 sequence (DNA): TGTGCCAGCAGCTTTGTCGGGACCGGGGAGCTGTTTTTT. The encoded protein is CASSFVGTGELFF.

The gene calls are TRBV28 and TRBJ2-3, with TRBD2 matching 7 bases. The junction had 9 bases not matched to a gene; V was cut back by 3 bases and J by 0 bases. The CDR3 is 17 residues long. The germline gives CDR1 MDHEN, CDR2 SYDVKM. CDR3 loop: CASSFTPSGTSTDTQYF. The CDR3 DNA reads as TGTGCCAGCAGTTTTACCCCCAGCGGGACTAGCACAGATACGCAGTATTTT.

Within the sample, this clone is medium-sized. J is TRBJ2-7 and V is TRBV25-1, with D tentatively TRBD2 (6 bases). CDR3 size: 13 residues. Germline V gives CDR1 MGHDK, CDR2 SYGVNS. V lost 5 bases and J 1 base, leaving 9 bases between the germline ends. The CDR3: CASSPSASYEQYF. The CDR3 nucleotides are TGTGCCAGCAGTCCTAGCGCGTCCTACGAGCAGTACTTC.

V and J are TRBV29-1 and TRBJ1-1; no reliable D call. Germline V lookup: CDR1 SQVTM, CDR2 ANQGSEA. The V gene lost 1 base and the J gene lost 3 bases, with 12 bases spanning the gap. CDR3 length: 14 amino acids. CDR3 bases: TGCAGCGTTGAAGTGGTATCGAGAGACACTGAAGCTTTCTTT. Amino acids: CSVEVVSRDTEAFF.

The chain has TRBV25-1 and TRBJ1-1; D gene uncertain. Germline V CDR1 and CDR2: MGHDK, SYGVNS. The CDR3 length is 13 residues. Trimming pared 6 bases from V and 2 bases from J, leaving 10 bases between. The CDR3 DNA sequence: TGTGCCAGCAGCATACAGAGCAACACTGAAGCTTTCTTT. This encodes CASSIQSNTEAFF.

The V and J genes are TRBV2 and TRBJ2-1; 8 bases fit TRBD1. V shed 6 bases and J 5 bases; nucleotides not matched to a gene: 15. This CDR3 has 17 residues. The V gene's germline CDR1 is SNHLY and CDR2 FYNNEI. DNA of the CDR3: TGTGCCAGCAGCGACTACAGGACAGGGCAGGAGGACAATGAGCAGTTCTTC. Encoded protein: CASSDYRTGQEDNEQFF.

As concerns this clone: Other DNA sequences in the same sample also yield this CDR3. The gene calls are TRBV19 and TRBJ2-7; 7 bases align to TRBD1. CDR1 and CDR2 from the germline V gene are LNHDA and SQIVND (reference sequence). The CDR3 runs 13 residues. J gave up 7 bases and V 8 bases, and 11 bases lay outside the gene matches. CDR3 sequence (DNA): TGTGCCAGTTCCCGTCAGGGGGTGGGGGAGCAGTACTTC. Translated, it gives CASSRQGVGEQYF.

The chain links TRBV5-4 to TRBJ2-1; 7 bases line up with TRBD2. The ends lost 2 bases at V and 6 bases at J; junction bases unmatched: 5. Germline CDR1 is SGHNT and CDR2 is YYREEE (reference sequence). This CDR3 has 14 residues. CDR3 in DNA: TGTGCCAGCAGCTTACGCGGGAGTAGCAATGAGCAGTTCTTC. It codes for CASSLRGSSNEQFF.

V and J are TRBV23-1 and TRBJ2-7; a weak D match, TRBD1 (5 bases). TRBV23-1 is noted as an ORF with a role that remains uncertain. The CDR3 runs 13 residues. The V gene lost 3 bases and the J gene lost 2 bases, with 8 bases spanning the gap. CDR3 sequence (DNA): TGCGCCAGCAGTCATTCAGGGACCTACGAGCAGTACTTC. Amino acid sequence: CASSHSGTYEQYF.

The gene calls are TRBV7-2 and TRBJ1-5; no reliable D call. V was cut by 0 bases and J by 7 bases, with 7 bases left in between. CDR3 size: 13 residues. CDR1 and CDR2 from the germline V gene are SGHTA and FQGNSA. The CDR3, as DNA: TGTGCCAGCAGCTTAGCTCTCAGGCAGCCCCAGCATTTT. Translating gives CASSLALRQPQHF.

The V and J genes are TRBV5-5 and TRBJ2-6; unclear D gene. V gave up 0 bases and J gave up 0 bases, with 4 bases separating them. CDR1 and CDR2 (germline): SGHKS, YYEKEE (reference sequence). This CDR3 has 15 residues. CDR3 nucleotide sequence: TGTGCCAGCAGCTTGGGGTACTCTGGGGCCAACGTCCTGACTTTC. This gives the protein CASSLGYSGANVLTF.

The chain links TRBV27 to TRBJ1-1; D is ambiguous. The V gene's germline CDR1 is MNHEY and CDR2 SMNVEV (reference sequence). This CDR3 is 15 amino acids long. Trimming took off 4 bases at V and 4 bases at J, with 16 bases between the two ends. CDR3 amino acids: CASSSKTSLGTEAFF. In DNA, the CDR3 is TGTGCCAGCAGTTCAAAGACTTCCCTTGGCACTGAAGCTTTCTTT.

The chain employs TRBV6-5 and TRBJ2-1; 10 nucleotides align to TRBD2. Germline loops: CDR1 MNHEY, CDR2 SVGAGI. The CDR3 contains 14 residues. V dropped 0 bases and J dropped 8; count of bases not matched to a gene: 1. CDR3 DNA: TGTGCCAGCAGTTACTCCCTAGCGGGAGATGAGCAGTTCTTC. Amino acid sequence: CASSYSLAGDEQFF.

The rearrangement joins TRBV25-1 to TRBJ2-1; TRBD2 matches 9 bases. Trimming cost V 8 bases and J 0 bases; bases outside gene matches: 2. CDR3 length: 14 amino acids. CDR1 and CDR2 from the germline V gene are MGHDK and SYGVNS. The CDR3 region is CASLSGSSYNEQFF. CDR3 DNA: TGTGCCAGCCTTAGCGGGAGCTCCTACAATGAGCAGTTCTTC. The full variable domain, with the rest looked up from reference TRBV25-1 and TRBJ2-1, is EADIYQTPRYLVIGTGKKITLECSQTMGHDKMYWYQQDPGMELHLIHYSYGVNSTEKGDLSSESTVSRIRTEHFPLTLESARPSHTSQYLCASLSGSSYNEQFFGPGTRLTVL.

This clone appeared once. The rearrangement joins TRBV19 to TRBJ1-3; TRBD1 aligns across 7 bases. Germline V CDR1 and CDR2: LNHDA, SQIVND (reference sequence). Trimming cost V 7 bases and J 0 bases; bases outside gene matches: 3. This CDR3 region has 14 residues. The CDR3 protein is CASKDRPSGNTIYF. The CDR3 DNA sequence: TGTGCCAGTAAGGACAGGCCCTCTGGAAACACCATATATTTT.

This clone was observed a few times. The chain couples TRBV25-1 to TRBJ1-5; 9 bases align to TRBD1. Trimming took 1 base from V and 4 from J; bases not matched to a gene: 5. Per the germline V gene, CDR1 is MGHDK and CDR2 is SYGVNS. The CDR3 has 16 residues. The CDR3 loop is CASSESRTGANQPQHF. The CDR3 DNA is TGTGCCAGCAGTGAATCCCGGACAGGGGCAAATCAGCCCCAGCATTTT.

The chain recombines TRBV5-4 with TRBJ2-1; D uncertain. This CDR3 has 11 residues. From germline, CDR1 is SGHNT and CDR2 YYREEE (reference sequence). V lost 2 bases and J lost 9, with 6 bases in between. CDR3 sequence reads: CASSFHGEQFF. The CDR3 DNA is TGTGCCAGCAGCTTTCACGGTGAGCAGTTCTTC.

This clone was observed a handful of times. V usage is TRBV7-6 and J usage is TRBJ1-1; no reliable D call. This CDR3 region has 13 residues. V lost 1 base and J lost 2, with 5 bases in between. Germline CDR1 and CDR2: SGHVS and FNYEAQ. The CDR3 DNA reads as TGTGCCAGCAGCTTAGAGTACAACACTGAAGCTTTCTTT. This translates into CASSLEYNTEAFF.

The chain joins TRBV28 to TRBJ2-5, with D possibly called TRBD1 or TRBD2 (5 bases each). CDR1 MDHEN and CDR2 SYDVKM come from the germline V gene. The CDR3 is made up of 14 amino acids. Between the trimmed V and J ends, which lost 4 bases and 2 bases, there was a span of 11 bases. The CDR3 region has the DNA TGTGCCAGCAGTTGGGACCTTAGACAAGAGACCCAGTACTTC. Protein sequence: CASSWDLRQETQYF.

On this clone: This same CDR3 is encoded by further DNA sequences in the sample. V gene TRBV19 combines with J gene TRBJ1-1, with a possible D match to TRBD1 (5 bases). CDR3 length equals 14 residues. CDR1 and CDR2 (germline): LNHDA, SQIVND (reference sequence). The V end was cut by 3 bases, the J end by 0 bases, with 8 bases between. The CDR3 region is CASSIEGLNTEAFF. The CDR3 nucleotides read TGTGCCAGTAGTATCGAGGGGCTGAACACTGAAGCTTTCTTT.